The 27 T cell receptor beta chains reported below all come from one sample, sequenced in a study of OX40 agonist ivuxolimab in advanced cancers. The data were produced by immunoSEQ multiplex PCR, yet TCRdb's version contains in-frame clones alone and is incomplete. The sample has roughly 65,000 clones, roughly 85% seen once. The input for sequencing was CD4+ or CD8+ T cells sorted from blood, taken in a trial of the OX40 agonist ivuxolimab. The receptors derive from an adult with an advanced solid tumor such as melanoma, head and neck, liver or kidney cancer.

The chain joins TRBV6-5 to TRBJ2-2, with D possibly being TRBD1 or TRBD2 (5 bases each). Between the trimmed V and J ends, which lost 4 bases and 6 bases, there was a span of 6 bases. The CDR3 contains 12 residues. The V gene's germline CDR1 is MNHEY and CDR2 SVGAGI. The CDR3 region has the DNA TGTGCCAGCAGTTGGGGGTCCGGGGAGCTGTTTTTT. It translates to CASSWGSGELFF.

The chain uses TRBV29-1 and TRBJ2-5; possibly TRBD2 for D (6 bases). TRBJ2-7 matches the DNA end more closely, so the J call is doubtful. CDR1 SQVTM and CDR2 ANQGSEA come from the germline V gene. The CDR3 totals 13 residues. CDR3 coding DNA: TGCAGCGTTGCCATTCGGGGGTCCTACGAGCAGTACTTC. It encodes CSVAIRGSYEQYF.

In its sample, this clone was seen a few times. The chain has TRBV10-2 and TRBJ2-6; D perhaps matches TRBD2 (6 bases). The CDR3 totals 15 residues. The germline V and J ends were trimmed by 8 bases and 4 bases, with 15 bases remaining between them. Germline loops: CDR1 WSHSY, CDR2 SAAADI. CDR3 in DNA: TGCGCCAGCCATGGAGGGGCGGCAGGGGCCAACGTCCTGACTTTC. It encodes CASHGGAAGANVLTF.

J is TRBJ1-5 and V is TRBV27; D remains ambiguous. Germline lookup yields CDR1 MNHEY and CDR2 SMNVEV (reference sequence). With 9 bases removed from V and 3 bases from J, the gap between germline ends came to 21 bases. This CDR3 contains 16 residues. CDR3: CARPRRQERINQPQHF. The CDR3 bases are TGTGCCAGGCCTCGGCGGCAGGAAAGAATCAATCAGCCCCAGCATTTT.

This clone showed up just once. The sample holds other DNA sequences that translate to the same CDR3. The chain has TRBV2 and TRBJ2-3; 10 bases agree with TRBD2. Trimming removed 3 bases from V and 4 bases from J; junction bases left unmatched: 1. There are 14 residues in the CDR3. Germline V gene sequence: CDR1 SNHLY, CDR2 FYNNEI. CDR3 nucleotides: TGTGCCAGCAGTGAGCTAGCGGGAGCAGATACGCAGTATTTT. Its protein product is CASSELAGADTQYF.

CDR3 loop: CASSLRGADGNTIYF. The CDR3 nucleotides are TGTGCCAGCAGCTTGCGGGGGGCTGATGGAAACACCATATATTTT. The chain uses TRBV5-6 and TRBJ1-3; D is perhaps TRBD1 (6 bases). The CDR3 length is 15 residues. Trimming pared 1 base from V and 3 bases from J, leaving 11 bases between. Germline V CDR1 and CDR2: SGHDT, YYEEEE.

This clone was detected once. This rearrangement joins TRBV18 to TRBJ1-2; no firm D call. Germline V gene sequence: CDR1 KGHSH, CDR2 LQKENI. The CDR3 consists of 13 residues. Trimming shortened V by 3 bases and J by 8 bases, and 13 bases separated the two germline ends. The CDR3 DNA reads as TGTGCCAGCTCACCGGCCATCGGGGAAGGCTACACCTTC. Encoded protein: CASSPAIGEGYTF. The full variable domain, with the rest looked up from reference TRBV18 and TRBJ1-2, is NAGVMQNPRHLVRRRGQEARLRCSPMKGHSHVYWYRQLPEEGLKFMVYLQKENIIDESGMPKERFSAEFPKEGPSILRIQQVVRGDSAAYFCASSPAIGEGYTFGSGTRLTVV.

The chain links TRBV2 to TRBJ1-2, with unresolved D. The V end lost 2 bases, the J end lost 5 bases, and 9 bases lay between the germline ends. This CDR3 spans 13 amino acids. Per the germline V gene, CDR1 is SNHLY and CDR2 is FYNNEI. CDR3 protein: CASSEQRGYGYTF. The CDR3 coding sequence is TGTGCCAGCAGTGAACAGAGAGGTTATGGCTACACCTTC.

CDR3 sequence reads: CSVERGTGDGELFF. The CDR3 DNA reads as TGCAGCGTTGAAAGGGGAACCGGAGACGGGGAGCTGTTTTTT. V is TRBV29-1 and J is TRBJ2-2, with a possible D match to TRBD1 (5 bases). Trimming pared 2 bases from V and 7 bases from J, leaving 14 bases between. CDR1 is SQVTM, CDR2 ANQGSEA, per germline. This CDR3 is built from 14 residues.

The genes are TRBV11-2 and TRBJ1-2, with no clear D. The V and J ends lost 1 base and 10 bases respectively, with 13 bases between them. CDR3 length: 13 residues. Germline CDR1 SGHAT, CDR2 FQNNGV. CDR3 amino acids: CASSLGRSPDYTF. The CDR3 DNA reads TGTGCCAGCAGCTTAGGACGGTCCCCTGACTACACCTTC.

This sequence joins TRBV7-2 and TRBJ2-5, with 12 bases matching TRBD2. V was pared by 2 bases and J by 7 bases, with 5 bases of the junction left unmatched. Looked up from germline, CDR1 is SGHTA and CDR2 is FQGNSA. The CDR3 extends over 15 amino acids. The CDR3 sequence: CASSLRTSGVVTQYF. In nucleotides, the CDR3 is TGTGCCAGCAGCTTAAGGACTAGCGGGGTGGTGACCCAGTACTTC.

V usage is TRBV6-6 and J usage is TRBJ1-5; D unresolved. Germline V lookup: CDR1 MNHNY, CDR2 SVGAGI (reference sequence). Trimming left V 5 bases short and J 9 bases short, with 17 bases between. This CDR3 spans 14 amino acids. CDR3 sequence: CASSRVAGGSPQHF. CDR3 in DNA: TGTGCCAGCAGTAGAGTTGCGGGAGGTTCGCCCCAGCATTTT.

This chain links TRBV5-4 with TRBJ2-5; TRBD2 might be the D (6 bases). Looked up from germline, CDR1 is SGHNT and CDR2 is YYREEE (reference sequence). Trimming removed 3 bases at V and 5 bases at J, with 14 bases between. The CDR3 runs to 14 residues. Written as DNA, the CDR3 is TGTGCCAGCAGCTCGGGAGCGCTTCCTGAGACCCAGTACTTC. This gives the protein CASSSGALPETQYF.

The chain carries TRBV6-5 and TRBJ1-1, with D unresolved. V was pared by 0 bases and J by 7 bases, with 6 bases between. Germline assignment: CDR1 MNHEY and CDR2 SVGAGI. The CDR3 is 12 amino acids. CDR3 region: CASSYSYGEAFF. CDR3 sequence (DNA): TGTGCCAGCAGTTACTCTTACGGTGAAGCTTTCTTT.

The V call is TRBV11-1, the J call TRBJ2-7; maybe TRBD2 (5 bases). CDR1 SGHAT and CDR2 FQDESV come from the germline V gene (reference sequence). Trimming cost V 1 base and J 2 bases, with 21 bases left between them. The CDR3 spans 18 residues. The chain's CDR3 is CASSLEGRSGTSAYEQYF. The CDR3 bases are TGTGCCAGCAGCTTAGAGGGTCGGAGCGGCACTTCTGCCTACGAGCAGTACTTC.

The V and J genes are TRBV5-1 and TRBJ1-1; D may be TRBD1 (6 bases). CDR3 length: 12 amino acids. The V end lost 4 bases, the J end lost 7 bases, and 11 bases lay between the germline ends. In germline, CDR1 is SGHRS, CDR2 YFSETQ. The DNA for the CDR3 is TGCGCCAGCAGCCTTGGGGGACATGAAGCTTTCTTT. Translating it yields CASSLGGHEAFF.

This clone was seen once. This chain links TRBV7-9 with TRBJ2-1; 9 positions match TRBD2. Losses at the gene ends were 5 bases for V and 8 bases for J; bases not matched to a gene: 13. The germline V gene encodes CDR1 SEHNR and CDR2 FQNEAQ (reference sequence). CDR3 length: 16 amino acids. CDR3 bases: TGTGCCAGCAGCCCTCCAGCGGCGGGGGGGAATGATGAGCAGTTCTTC. It codes for CASSPPAAGGNDEQFF.

The J gene is TRBJ1-4, the V gene TRBV28; the match to TRBD1 covers 9 bases. The V segment lost 6 bases and the J segment 7 bases; nucleotides outside the gene matches: 9. Germline V gives CDR1 MDHEN, CDR2 SYDVKM. The CDR3 is made up of 15 amino acids. CDR3 sequence: CASSLAGQGSEKLFF. The CDR3 bases are TGTGCCAGCAGCCTAGCCGGACAGGGGAGTGAAAAACTGTTTTTT.

The J gene is TRBJ2-1, the V gene TRBV6-5; D might be TRBD2 (5 bases). V gave up 0 bases and J gave up 7 bases, with 7 bases separating them. CDR3 length: 13 residues. Germline loops: CDR1 MNHEY, CDR2 SVGAGI. CDR3 in amino acids: CASSYSGSNEQFF. Written as DNA, the CDR3 is TGTGCCAGCAGTTACTCAGGGAGTAATGAGCAGTTCTTC.

The gene calls are TRBV9 and TRBJ2-7, with 10 positions matching TRBD2. After removal of 0 bases from V and 9 bases from J, the junction contained 9 bases not matched to a gene. Germline V gene sequence: CDR1 SGDLS, CDR2 YYNGEE. CDR3 size: 15 residues. The CDR3 loop is CASSVEAGGPGGQYF. The DNA of the CDR3 is TGTGCCAGCAGCGTAGAAGCGGGAGGGCCGGGGGGGCAGTACTTC.

The rearrangement uses TRBV7-3 and TRBJ2-2; 7 positions match TRBD1. The V segment lost 5 bases and the J segment 5 bases; nucleotides outside the gene matches: 2. Germline CDR1 is SGHTA and CDR2 is FQGTGA. This CDR3 comprises 13 residues. CDR3 coding DNA: TGTGCCAGCAGCGAACAGGGGACCGGGGAGCTGTTTTTT. Translated: CASSEQGTGELFF.

CDR3 loop: CASSLVGLAGSDEQFF. The CDR3 nucleotides read TGTGCCAGCAGCTTAGTAGGACTAGCGGGTTCGGATGAGCAGTTCTTC. V usage is TRBV7-6 and J usage is TRBJ2-1, with 11 bases lining up with TRBD2. Germline V gene sequence: CDR1 SGHVS, CDR2 FNYEAQ. V shed 1 base, J shed 8 bases, and the junction held 7 bases outside the gene matches. CDR3 length: 16 residues. Combining the CDR3 with reference TRBV7-6 and TRBJ2-1 gives the whole variable domain GAGVSQSPRYKVTKRGQDVALRCDPISGHVSLYWYRQALGQGPEFLTYFNYEAQQDKSGLPNDRFSAERPEGSISTLTIQRTEQRDSAMYRCASSLVGLAGSDEQFFGPGTRLTVL.

The rearrangement uses TRBV5-1 and TRBJ2-3; D gene uncertain. Per germline, CDR1 SGHRS and CDR2 YFSETQ. The CDR3 consists of 15 residues. V was pared by 0 bases and J by 1 base, with 9 bases between. CDR3 in DNA: TGCGCCAGCAGCTTGGAGGGAAGGGGCACAGATACGCAGTATTTT. It codes for CASSLEGRGTDTQYF.

V gene TRBV7-3 combines with J gene TRBJ2-7, with TRBD2 matching over 8 bases. The CDR3 has 16 amino acids. CDR1 is SGHTA, CDR2 FQGTGA, per germline. Trimming at V came to 1 base and at J to 7 bases, leaving 12 bases not matched to a gene. Written as DNA, the CDR3 is TGTGCCAGCAGCTTAATCCCTTTAACGGGAGGGGGGGAGCAGTACTTC. This codes for CASSLIPLTGGGEQYF.

The chain combines TRBV5-4 with TRBJ2-5; D unresolved. The V and J ends lost 3 bases and 1 base respectively, with 13 bases between them. Germline V gene data show CDR1 as SGHNT and CDR2 as YYREEE (reference sequence). The CDR3 has 15 amino acids. The CDR3 region is CASSSGSGVQETQYF. The DNA of the CDR3 is TGTGCCAGCAGCTCAGGAAGTGGGGTCCAAGAGACCCAGTACTTC.

The rearrangement joins TRBV9 to TRBJ2-3; TRBD2 aligns across 7 bases. J was trimmed by 3 bases and V by 1 base; bases with no gene match: 8. The length of the CDR3 is 16 residues. CDR1 SGDLS and CDR2 YYNGEE come from the germline V gene. CDR3 sequence reads: CASSVISTGGTDTQYF. DNA for the CDR3: TGTGCCAGCAGCGTAATCAGTACGGGAGGAACAGATACGCAGTATTTT.

This rearrangement joins TRBV19 to TRBJ1-6; 7 nucleotides agree with TRBD1. Looked up from germline, CDR1 is LNHDA and CDR2 is SQIVND (reference sequence). Trimming cost V 7 bases and J 7 bases; bases outside gene matches: 13. The CDR3 is 16 amino acids. The CDR3 here is CASTPGGGRKNSPLHF. CDR3 coding DNA: TGTGCCAGTACCCCAGGGGGGGGGCGAAAGAATTCACCCCTCCACTTT.